The rows below give T cell receptor beta chains drawn from one sample of a study of CD8+ T cells in alopecia areata. Only in-frame clones appear in the TCRdb table, and some are missing; sequencing was by immunoSEQ multiplex PCR. Among approximately 150,000 clones listed, less than 80% were seen once. The sample consisted of CD4+ T cells sorted from blood, taken at week 24, from a patient treated with tofacitinib. Receptors originate from a human donor with alopecia areata. Both conserved end residues are part of each CDR3. Each record gives: CDR3 protein, CDR3 DNA, V gene, J gene, clone size, D gene. The D gene is left open where the match is weak. Size values are once, few and many counts, or a class for expanded clones, and some rows have none.

CDR3 protein: CASSQLTGQPDTQYF
CDR3 DNA: TGTGCCAGCAGCCAACTGACAGGGCAACCAGATACGCAGTATTTT
V gene: TRBV4-2
J gene: TRBJ2-3
clone size: few
D gene: TRBD1

CDR3 protein: CAWRQTVSTGELFF
CDR3 DNA: TGTGCCTGGAGACAGACAGTTTCCACCGGGGAGCTGTTTTTT
V gene: TRBV30
J gene: TRBJ2-2
clone size: NA
D gene: NA

CDR3 protein: CATSRDSKTQYF
CDR3 DNA: TGTGCCACCAGCAGAGATTCGAAGACCCAGTACTTC
V gene: TRBV15
J gene: TRBJ2-5
clone size: NA
D gene: NA

CDR3 protein: CATSTQRGAKGQTEQYF
CDR3 DNA: TGTGCCACCAGCACTCAAAGGGGGGCCAAGGGGCAGACCGAGCAGTACTTC
V gene: TRBV15
J gene: TRBJ2-7
clone size: NA
D gene: NA

CDR3 protein: CASKGWRASGADEQFF
CDR3 DNA: TGTGCCAGCAAGGGCTGGAGGGCTAGCGGGGCCGATGAGCAGTTCTTC
V gene: TRBV2
J gene: TRBJ2-1
clone size: NA
D gene: TRBD2

CDR3 protein: CATSEGGGDEQFF
CDR3 DNA: TGTGCCACCAGCGAAGGAGGGGGGGACGAGCAGTTCTTC
V gene: TRBV15
J gene: TRBJ2-1
clone size: few
D gene: NA

CDR3 protein: CASSPGTGVGGYTF
CDR3 DNA: TGCGCCAGCAGCCCCGGGACAGGGGTAGGTGGCTACACCTTC
V gene: TRBV10-2
J gene: TRBJ1-2
clone size: NA
D gene: TRBD1

CDR3 protein: CASSDFRSQPQHF
CDR3 DNA: TGTGCCAGCAGTGACTTCCGAAGTCAGCCCCAGCATTTT
V gene: TRBV6-1
J gene: TRBJ1-5
clone size: NA
D gene: NA

CDR3 protein: CAIRNSGYTF
CDR3 DNA: TGTGCCATCAGGAATAGCGGGTACACCTTC
V gene: TRBV10-3
J gene: TRBJ1-2
clone size: NA
D gene: NA

CDR3 protein: CAIRNPNSPLHF
CDR3 DNA: TGTGCCATCAGGAATCCGAATTCACCCCTCCACTTT
V gene: TRBV10-3
J gene: TRBJ1-6
clone size: NA
D gene: NA

CDR3 protein: CASSQGPEPHYGYTF
CDR3 DNA: TGCGCCAGCAGCCAAGGTCCCGAACCCCACTATGGCTACACCTTC
V gene: TRBV4-1
J gene: TRBJ1-2
clone size: once
D gene: NA

CDR3 protein: CASSQGRETQYF
CDR3 DNA: TGTGCCAGCTCGCAGGGGCGGGAGACCCAGTACTTC
V gene: TRBV28
J gene: TRBJ2-5
clone size: few
D gene: NA

CDR3 protein: CAWSVGGQVAFF
CDR3 DNA: TGTGCCTGGAGTGTGGGAGGACAGGTCGCTTTCTTT
V gene: TRBV30
J gene: TRBJ1-1
clone size: NA
D gene: TRBD1

CDR3 protein: CSVAAGTVIEEQYF
CDR3 DNA: TGCAGCGTGGCAGCCGGGACAGTAATTGAAGAGCAGTACTTC
V gene: TRBV29-1
J gene: TRBJ2-7
clone size: NA
D gene: TRBD1

CDR3 protein: CASSEGGTGVPLHF
CDR3 DNA: TGCGCCAGCAGCGAAGGGGGGACGGGTGTACCCCTCCACTTT
V gene: TRBV5-1
J gene: TRBJ1-6
clone size: NA
D gene: NA

CDR3 protein: CSVEIGARGTEAFF
CDR3 DNA: TGCAGCGTTGAGATAGGCGCTAGAGGGACTGAAGCTTTCTTT
V gene: TRBV29-1
J gene: TRBJ1-1
clone size: NA
D gene: NA

CDR3 protein: CASGSRGPNYGYTF
CDR3 DNA: TGTGCCTCGGGCTCCAGGGGGCCCAACTATGGCTACACCTTC
V gene: TRBV30
J gene: TRBJ1-2
clone size: once
D gene: TRBD1

CDR3 protein: CASSKSRDYHTGELFF
CDR3 DNA: TGCGCCAGCAGCAAAAGCCGGGACTACCACACCGGGGAGCTGTTTTTT
V gene: TRBV5-1
J gene: TRBJ2-2
clone size: NA
D gene: TRBD2

CDR3 protein: CASSPGTPNYGYTF
CDR3 DNA: TGTGCCAGCAGCCCAGGGACACCTAACTATGGCTACACCTTC
V gene: TRBV14
J gene: TRBJ1-2
clone size: few
D gene: NA

CDR3 protein: CASSSLGAREVGDTQYF
CDR3 DNA: TGTGCCAGCAGCTCACTAGGGGCCAGGGAAGTCGGGGATACGCAGTATTTT
V gene: TRBV5-6
J gene: TRBJ2-3
clone size: NA
D gene: NA

CDR3 protein: CAWSSDNSYNEQFF
CDR3 DNA: TGTGCCTGGAGTTCCGATAATAGCTACAATGAGCAGTTCTTC
V gene: TRBV30
J gene: TRBJ2-1
clone size: NA
D gene: NA

CDR3 protein: CAISLGQDQETQYF
CDR3 DNA: TGTGCCATCAGCCTTGGACAGGATCAAGAGACCCAGTACTTC
V gene: TRBV10-3
J gene: TRBJ2-5
clone size: NA
D gene: TRBD1

CDR3 protein: CASSPLGQGMVVQYF
CDR3 DNA: TGTGCCAGCAGCCCCCTGGGACAGGGGATGGTGGTGCAGTACTTC
V gene: TRBV7-8
J gene: TRBJ2-7
clone size: NA
D gene: TRBD1

CDR3 protein: CAWSWSGRTGELFF
CDR3 DNA: TGTGCCTGGAGTTGGTCAGGGCGGACCGGGGAGCTGTTTTTT
V gene: TRBV30
J gene: TRBJ2-2
clone size: NA
D gene: NA

CDR3 protein: CASSQLSGGARETQYF
CDR3 DNA: TGTGCCAGCAGCCAACTTAGCGGGGGGGCTCGGGAGACCCAGTACTTC
V gene: TRBV7-2
J gene: TRBJ2-5
clone size: NA
D gene: TRBD2

CDR3 protein: CASSEAPTGVSTEAFF
CDR3 DNA: TGTGCCAGCAGTGAAGCTCCTACAGGAGTTAGCACTGAAGCTTTCTTT
V gene: TRBV6-1
J gene: TRBJ1-1
clone size: NA
D gene: NA

CDR3 protein: CASSTLLGINSPLHF
CDR3 DNA: TGTGCCAGCAGCACCCTACTGGGGATTAATTCACCCCTCCACTTT
V gene: TRBV11-2
J gene: TRBJ1-6
clone size: NA
D gene: NA

CDR3 protein: CASSPRPGDTQYF
CDR3 DNA: TGTGCCAGCAGCCCCAGGCCTGGGGATACGCAGTATTTT
V gene: TRBV9
J gene: TRBJ2-3
clone size: once
D gene: NA

CDR3 protein: CAWALPGYGYTF
CDR3 DNA: TGTGCCTGGGCCCTCCCGGGCTATGGCTACACCTTC
V gene: TRBV30
J gene: TRBJ1-2
clone size: NA
D gene: NA

CDR3 protein: CSARPSGTDTQYF
CDR3 DNA: TGCAGCGCCCGTCCTAGCGGGACAGATACGCAGTATTTT
V gene: TRBV29-1
J gene: TRBJ2-3
clone size: few
D gene: TRBD2

CDR3 protein: CASSLVQNYGYTF
CDR3 DNA: TGTGCCAGCAGCTTAGTCCAGAACTATGGCTACACCTTC
V gene: TRBV7-2
J gene: TRBJ1-2
clone size: NA
D gene: NA

CDR3 protein: CASSVDRTDYGYTF
CDR3 DNA: TGTGCCAGCAGCGTGGATCGGACAGACTATGGCTACACCTTC
V gene: TRBV9
J gene: TRBJ1-2
clone size: NA
D gene: NA

CDR3 protein: CASSSGLAGADTQYF
CDR3 DNA: TGTGCCAGCTCATCGGGACTAGCGGGCGCAGATACGCAGTATTTT
V gene: TRBV18
J gene: TRBJ2-3
clone size: NA
D gene: TRBD2

CDR3 protein: CASSPWRGAQETQYF
CDR3 DNA: TGTGCCAGCAGCCCGTGGCGGGGGGCACAAGAGACCCAGTACTTC
V gene: TRBV11-2
J gene: TRBJ2-5
clone size: few
D gene: TRBD2

CDR3 protein: CASSDDSGGTGTQYF
CDR3 DNA: TGTGCCAGCAGTGACGACAGCGGGGGGACCGGGACCCAGTACTTC
V gene: TRBV6-1
J gene: TRBJ2-5
clone size: NA
D gene: TRBD2

CDR3 protein: CASSSRDRWGYEQYF
CDR3 DNA: TGTGCCAGCAGCTCCCGGGACAGGTGGGGTTACGAGCAGTACTTC
V gene: TRBV11-3
J gene: TRBJ2-7
clone size: once
D gene: TRBD1

CDR3 protein: CASSRRGTGSYNEQFF
CDR3 DNA: TGTGCCAGCAGTAGGAGAGGGACAGGGTCTTACAATGAGCAGTTCTTC
V gene: TRBV27
J gene: TRBJ2-1
clone size: NA
D gene: TRBD1

CDR3 protein: CASSPNVVDIQYF
CDR3 DNA: TGCGCCAGCAGCCCCAATGTGGTGGACATTCAGTACTTC
V gene: TRBV5-1
J gene: TRBJ2-4
clone size: NA
D gene: NA

CDR3 protein: CASSQTRTGQSYGYTF
CDR3 DNA: TGTGCCAGCAGCCAGACCCGGACAGGGCAATCCTATGGCTACACCTTC
V gene: TRBV4-2
J gene: TRBJ1-2
clone size: NA
D gene: TRBD1

CDR3 protein: CASSLDGQSGSPLHF
CDR3 DNA: TGCGCCAGCAGCCTTGACGGACAGTCCGGTTCACCCCTCCACTTT
V gene: TRBV5-1
J gene: TRBJ1-6
clone size: few
D gene: NA

CDR3 protein: CASGRDYTDTQYF
CDR3 DNA: TGTGCCAGCGGCCGGGATTACACAGATACGCAGTATTTT
V gene: TRBV6-5
J gene: TRBJ2-3
clone size: NA
D gene: NA

CDR3 protein: CSVESYSNQPQHF
CDR3 DNA: TGCAGCGTTGAGTCTTATAGCAATCAGCCCCAGCATTTT
V gene: TRBV29-1
J gene: TRBJ1-5
clone size: few
D gene: NA

CDR3 protein: CASSSGLAETQYF
CDR3 DNA: TGTGCCAGCAGCTCGGGACTAGCGGAGACCCAGTACTTC
V gene: TRBV11-1
J gene: TRBJ2-5
clone size: NA
D gene: TRBD2

CDR3 protein: CASSLGGRQETQYF
CDR3 DNA: TGTGCCAGCAGCTTAGGGGGCAGGCAAGAGACCCAGTACTTC
V gene: TRBV7-2
J gene: TRBJ2-5
clone size: NA
D gene: NA

CDR3 protein: CASSQAGRWYF
CDR3 DNA: TGCGCCAGCAGCCAAGCAGGGAGATGGTACTTC
V gene: TRBV4-1
J gene: TRBJ2-5
clone size: few
D gene: NA

CDR3 protein: CASSLAGTRGFGEQFF
CDR3 DNA: TGCGCCAGCAGCTTGGCCGGGACTAGAGGATTTGGGGAGCAGTTCTTC
V gene: TRBV5-1
J gene: TRBJ2-1
clone size: NA
D gene: TRBD2

CDR3 protein: CASSPPSGNYGYTF
CDR3 DNA: TGTGCCAGCAGCCCACCATCAGGGAACTATGGCTACACCTTC
V gene: TRBV7-9
J gene: TRBJ1-2
clone size: NA
D gene: NA

CDR3 protein: CASERTHWGEKTQYF
CDR3 DNA: TGTGCCAGCGAAAGAACACACTGGGGGGAAAAGACCCAGTACTTC
V gene: TRBV6-6
J gene: TRBJ2-5
clone size: NA
D gene: NA

CDR3 protein: CASSRGQEVYGYTF
CDR3 DNA: TGCGCCAGCAGCCGCGGACAGGAAGTATATGGCTACACCTTC
V gene: TRBV5-1
J gene: TRBJ1-2
clone size: few
D gene: TRBD1

CDR3 protein: CASSDRTRNQPQHF
CDR3 DNA: TGTGCCAGCAGTGATAGGACACGAAATCAGCCCCAGCATTTT
V gene: TRBV2
J gene: TRBJ1-5
clone size: NA
D gene: NA

CDR3 protein: CAWSVLGGEQYF
CDR3 DNA: TGTGCCTGGAGTGTACTAGGGGGTGAGCAGTACTTC
V gene: TRBV30
J gene: TRBJ2-7
clone size: NA
D gene: NA

CDR3 protein: CAWSATTGGSQPQHF
CDR3 DNA: TGTGCCTGGAGTGCCACGACAGGGGGCAGTCAGCCCCAGCATTTT
V gene: TRBV30
J gene: TRBJ1-5
clone size: once
D gene: TRBD1

CDR3 protein: CSVGAGAYGYTF
CDR3 DNA: TGCAGCGTGGGAGCAGGGGCTTATGGCTACACCTTC
V gene: TRBV29-1
J gene: TRBJ1-2
clone size: NA
D gene: NA

CDR3 protein: CASSFIGQRGGGDYGYTF
CDR3 DNA: TGTGCTAGCAGCTTTATCGGCCAACGCGGCGGGGGAGACTATGGCTACACCTTC
V gene: TRBV7-7
J gene: TRBJ1-2
clone size: NA
D gene: NA